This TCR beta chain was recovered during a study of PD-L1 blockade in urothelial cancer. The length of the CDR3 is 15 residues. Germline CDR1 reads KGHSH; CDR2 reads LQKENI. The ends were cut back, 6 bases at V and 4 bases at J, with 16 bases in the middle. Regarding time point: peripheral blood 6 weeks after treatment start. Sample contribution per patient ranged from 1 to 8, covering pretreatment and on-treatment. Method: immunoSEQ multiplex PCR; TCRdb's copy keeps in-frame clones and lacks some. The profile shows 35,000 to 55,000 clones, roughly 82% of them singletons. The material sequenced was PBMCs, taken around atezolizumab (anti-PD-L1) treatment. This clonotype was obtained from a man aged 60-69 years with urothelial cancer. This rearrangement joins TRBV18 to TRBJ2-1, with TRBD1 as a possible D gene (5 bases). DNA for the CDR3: TGTGCCAGCTCCCCTCAGGGTTGGGAATACAATGAGCAGTTCTTC. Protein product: CASSPQGWEYNEQFF.